The clone carrying this TCR beta chain was counted only a few times. Its antigen is still unknown. Trimming cost V 8 bases and J 10 bases; bases outside gene matches: 8. The germline V gene has CDR1 SGHTA and CDR2 FQGTGA. The CDR3 length is 13 residues. This entry belongs to a study of beta chain features in type 1 diabetes. Points from the study as a whole: Researchers report that Type 1 diabetes patients had moderately but significantly shorter TCRB CDR3s across all four CD4+ subsets.

cDNA synthesis used the whole RNA isolate, giving expressed TCRB sequences. Sequencing used immunoSEQ multiplex PCR; TCRdb keeps in-frame clones, though not all of them. This table has around 450,000 clones, about an eighth appearing once. Sorting with CD45RO/CCR7/CD25/CD127/CD95/CD27 yielded naive, central memory, regulatory and stem-like memory CD4+ cells. Over 95% purity was reached by all sorted populations. The sequenced sample was naive CD4+ T cells from blood. This sequence originates from a woman younger than 35 in good health. The chain joins TRBV7-3 to TRBJ2-1, with TRBD2 matching over 10 bases. CDR3 sequence (DNA): TGTGCCAGCTCCCTAGCGGGGGAAGGGGAGCAGTTCTTC. This encodes CASSLAGEGEQFF.